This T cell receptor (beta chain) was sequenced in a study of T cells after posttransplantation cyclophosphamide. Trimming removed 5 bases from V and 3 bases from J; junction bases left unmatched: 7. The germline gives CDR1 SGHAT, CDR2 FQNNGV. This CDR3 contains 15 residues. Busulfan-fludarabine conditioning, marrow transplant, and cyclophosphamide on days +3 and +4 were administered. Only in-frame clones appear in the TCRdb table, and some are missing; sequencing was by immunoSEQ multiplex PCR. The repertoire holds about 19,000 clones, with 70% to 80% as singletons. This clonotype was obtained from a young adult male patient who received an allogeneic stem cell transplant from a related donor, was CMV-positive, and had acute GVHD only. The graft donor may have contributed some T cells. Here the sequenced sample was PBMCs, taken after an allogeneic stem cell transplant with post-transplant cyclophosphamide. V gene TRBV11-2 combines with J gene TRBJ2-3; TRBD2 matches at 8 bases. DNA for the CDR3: TGTGCCAGCAGCCCCTTAGCGGGGATGACAGATACGCAGTATTTT. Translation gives CASSPLAGMTDTQYF.